This T cell receptor beta chain was captured in a study of shared clonotypes between healthy human individuals. Study results and limitations: Richness estimates generally favored naive over memory subsets. Among donors, sharing of clonotypes was expected to be affected by sequencing depth.

Comments on this clone: The antigen is unknown. A single base separates this from a much larger clone, so it may be a read error.

The assay was carried out at the deep level. Original data processing: Without quality scores, immunoSEQ junctional reads could not be filtered like full-length reads. The repertoire was sequenced with immunoSEQ multiplex PCR; TCRdb's copy has only in-frame clones and lacks some. V and J calls and clone size are given by that table; D and trimming were obtained from the DNA. In the table there are 600,000 to 800,000 clones, just under 75% of which are singletons. CDR1 and CDR2 (germline): MGHDK, SYGVNS. J lost 4 bases, V lost 4 bases, and 2 bases had no gene match. The CDR3 loop spans 14 amino acids. This chain uses TRBV25-1 with TRBJ2-2; 8 nucleotides line up with TRBD1. The TCR was taken from a woman between 25 and 40 years old in good health. The sample comprised memory CD4+ T cells sorted from blood. As to subset: CD45RA-negative fraction. This CDR3 reads CASSVTGATGELFF. The CDR3 DNA reads TGTGCCAGCAGTGTGACAGGGGCCACCGGGGAGCTGTTTTTT.